Below, 8 T cell receptor beta chains from the same sample are listed, as sequenced in a study of blood T cell repertoires in COVID-19. The table came from immunoSEQ multiplex PCR; TCRdb's copy has only in-frame clones and leaves some out. This sample has around 400,000 clones; around nine tenths occur once, and the top ten carry about 1.7%. Material: PBMCs or T cells enriched from blood (not recorded which). The receptors were sampled from a woman aged 25 to 39 who had recovered from COVID-19.

The V and J genes are TRBV15 and TRBJ1-5, with D tentatively TRBD1 (5 bases). Trimming stripped 0 bases from V and 6 bases from J, with 12 bases between. CDR1 LNHNV and CDR2 YYDKDF come from the germline V gene (reference sequence). The CDR3 contains 15 residues. CDR3 protein: CATSRDLGGVQPQHF. The CDR3 nucleotides are TGTGCCACCAGCAGAGATTTGGGGGGTGTTCAGCCCCAGCATTTT.

The chain employs TRBV3-1 (or the pseudogene TRBV3-2) and TRBJ2-3, with a weak D call TRBD1 (5 bases). Between the trimmed V and J ends, which lost 4 bases and 3 bases, there was a span of 14 bases. The CDR3 runs to 15 residues. Germline V gene sequence: CDR1 LGHDT, CDR2 YNNKEL (reference sequence). CDR3 residues: CASSPWTSATDTQYF. The CDR3 coding sequence is TGTGCCAGCAGCCCTTGGACATCAGCAACAGATACGCAGTATTTT.

The rearrangement uses TRBV5-1 and TRBJ2-5, with 11 bases matching TRBD2. CDR3 length equals 17 residues. J lost 2 bases, V lost 0 bases, and 6 bases had no gene match. Germline CDR1 SGHRS, CDR2 YFSETQ. The CDR3 DNA follows: TGCGCCAGCAGCTTGGTAGGACTAGCGGGTTCACAAGAGACCCAGTACTTC. This encodes CASSLVGLAGSQETQYF.

The gene calls are TRBV20-1 and TRBJ2-7; TRBD2 aligns across 8 bases. V lost 3 bases and J lost 0; bases outside the gene matches: 7. The CDR3 runs 15 residues. CDR1 is DFQATT and CDR2 is SNEGSKA in the germline V gene (reference sequence). CDR3 nucleotides: TGCAGTGCTAGTGGACTAGCCGAGAGCTCCTACGAGCAGTACTTC. It encodes CSASGLAESSYEQYF.

The rearrangement uses TRBV5-1 and TRBJ2-5; 10 bases are a match to TRBD1. This CDR3 spans 17 amino acids. The V segment lost 0 bases and the J segment 4 bases; nucleotides outside the gene matches: 9. Germline CDR1 SGHRS, CDR2 YFSETQ. The CDR3 loop reads CASSLEGQGHPRETQYF. The CDR3 DNA follows: TGCGCCAGCAGCTTGGAGGGACAGGGGCATCCTCGAGAGACCCAGTACTTC.

The chain links TRBV7-2 to TRBJ2-7; 13 positions match TRBD2. The CDR3 runs 17 residues. With V trimmed by 5 bases and J by 2 bases, 9 bases remained unmatched. The germline gives CDR1 SGHTA, CDR2 FQGNSA. The CDR3 sequence is CASSAGTSGAKTYEQYF. The CDR3 DNA is TGTGCCAGCAGCGCCGGGACTAGCGGGGCGAAGACCTACGAGCAGTACTTC.

V is TRBV19 and J is TRBJ2-2; D gene uncertain. The CDR3 contains 13 residues. The germline gives CDR1 LNHDA, CDR2 SQIVND (reference sequence). V lost 7 bases and J 1 base, leaving 7 bases between the germline ends. The CDR3 region has the DNA TGTGCCAGTATTCAGGTGAACACCGGGGAGCTGTTTTTT. Amino acids: CASIQVNTGELFF.

The CDR3 protein is CASSLSAGGPEKLFF. The CDR3 DNA sequence: TGCGCCAGCAGCTTGTCGGCAGGGGGGCCCGAAAAACTGTTTTTT. The genes are TRBV5-1 and TRBJ1-4; 7 positions match TRBD1. From germline, CDR1 is SGHRS and CDR2 YFSETQ. This CDR3 is 15 amino acids long. V lost 1 base and J lost 8; bases outside the gene matches: 8. The variable domain in full, completed from reference TRBV5-1 and TRBJ1-4, reads KAGVTQTPRYLIKTRGQQVTLSCSPISGHRSVSWYQQTPGQGLQFLFEYFSETQRNKGNFPGRFSGRQFSNSRSEMNVSTLELGDSALYLCASSLSAGGPEKLFFGSGTQLSVL.